This T cell receptor (beta chain) was sequenced for a study of CD4 and CD8 cells across lung adenocarcinoma regions. The sample holds a few counts of this clonotype. TCRdb re-called the PCR reads through MiXCR, storing one row per CDR3 protein. The table records thousands of distinct CDR3 sequences, 50% to 75% of them present only once. The CDR3 has 11 amino acids. V dropped 3 bases and J dropped 4 bases, with 4 bases sitting between them. Germline V gene sequence: CDR1 WSHSY, CDR2 SAAADI. Donors had localized lung adenocarcinoma, a non-small cell lung cancer. The rearrangement joins TRBV10-2 to TRBJ2-7; no clear D gene. The material sequenced was CD4+ T cells from the center of a lung tumor. The sequence came from a male donor with lung adenocarcinoma. The CD4 and CD8 labels of this study may be unreliable. CDR3 nucleotide sequence: TGCGCCAGCAGTGAAAGATACGAGCAGTACTTC. Translated, it gives CASSERYEQYF.